The 16 T cell receptor beta chains below come from one sample, sequenced in a study of identical twins (dated by TCRdb to about 2016). Libraries were made using 5' RACE. This sample was sequenced with an Illumina HiSeq 2000. The public reads were reprocessed in TCRdb via fastp at Q25 and MiXCR, keeping in-frame beta chains. Duplicate CDR3 protein sequences are folded into a single record with the most common DNA and genes. This sample holds more than 200,000 distinct CDR3 sequences; around 15% were observed only once. The top ten clones comprise around 8.9% of the sample. Sequencing input: memory (CD45RO+) T cells sorted from blood. The sample's cell subset or site, from its label and the paper: CD45RO+ enriched T cells. The receptors shown here come from a woman aged 18-29 years in good health.

This clonotype was counted only a few times. The V and J genes are TRBV20-1 and TRBJ2-3; unclear D gene. The ends were cut back, 7 bases at V and 6 bases at J, with 11 bases in the middle. The CDR3 is 11 residues long. Germline-derived CDR1 and CDR2 are DFQATT and SNEGSKA (reference sequence). The CDR3 coding sequence is TGCAGTGGTGACCGTGAGGATACGCAGTATTTT. Its translation is CSGDREDTQYF.

This clonotype appeared a few times. This rearrangement joins TRBV12-3 or TRBV12-4 to TRBJ2-5; weak D call: TRBD1 (6 bases). With 3 bases removed from V and 3 bases from J, the gap between germline ends came to 8 bases. The CDR3 contains 13 residues. The CDR3, as DNA: TGTGCCAGCAGTTTCAGGGGAGAAGAGACCCAGTACTTC. Translating it yields CASSFRGEETQYF.

CDR3 in DNA: TGCGCCAGCAGCCAAGGGCGAAAGGGAAGGCCTTTCTTT. Protein product: CASSQGRKGRPFF. The J gene is TRBJ1-1, the V gene TRBV4-1, with D hard to call. Germline V gives CDR1 MGHRA, CDR2 YSYEKL. CDR3 size: 13 residues. The V and J ends lost 1 base and 12 bases respectively, with 15 bases between them.

This clonotype was counted at least ten times. The genes are TRBV12-3 or TRBV12-4 and TRBJ2-1; D gene uncertain. V was cut by 7 bases and J by 0 bases, with 7 bases left in between. There are 13 residues in the CDR3. The CDR3, as DNA: TGTGCCAGCAACCCCAGCTCCTACAATGAGCAGTTCTTC. It translates to CASNPSSYNEQFF.

This clonotype was seen a few times. The gene calls are TRBV30 and TRBJ2-3; D possibly uses TRBD1 or TRBD2 (5 bases each). Germline CDR1 reads GTSNPN; CDR2 reads SVGIG (reference sequence). The V end was cut by 0 bases, the J end by 8 bases, with 12 bases between. The CDR3 contains 13 residues. The CDR3 protein is CAWSVPNGATQYF. In DNA, the CDR3 is TGTGCCTGGAGTGTACCCAACGGGGCTACGCAGTATTTT.

This clonotype was detected ten times or more. This chain uses TRBV7-2 with TRBJ1-1; D is ambiguous. This CDR3 contains 15 residues. Trimming took 1 base from V and 5 from J, leaving 14 bases between them. CDR1 is SGHTA and CDR2 is FQGNSA in the germline V gene. The chain's CDR3 is CASSLGVWGGTEAFF. The CDR3 DNA reads TGTGCCAGCAGCTTAGGGGTCTGGGGAGGGACTGAAGCTTTCTTT.

V and J are TRBV27 and TRBJ2-5; perhaps TRBD2 as D (6 bases). CDR1 and CDR2 (germline): MNHEY, SMNVEV (reference sequence). This CDR3 is built from 12 residues. Trimming removed 5 bases at V and 5 bases at J, with 9 bases between. As DNA, the CDR3 is TGTGCCAGCAGTCGGGGGTCTGAGACCCAGTACTTC. Protein product: CASSRGSETQYF.

The sample holds a few counts of this clonotype. The rearrangement links TRBV4-3 to TRBJ2-1, with 8 bases identical to TRBD2. CDR1 and CDR2 from the germline V gene are LGHNA and YSLEER. With V trimmed by 2 bases and J by 12 bases, 12 bases remained unmatched. The CDR3 runs to 15 residues. As DNA, the CDR3 is TGCGCCAGCAGCCAACCGGGTAGCGGGGTGATCGGGCAGTTCTTC. Its protein product is CASSQPGSGVIGQFF.

V and J are TRBV15 and TRBJ2-3; D ambiguous. The CDR3 consists of 14 residues. CDR1 LNHNV and CDR2 YYDKDF come from the germline V gene (reference sequence). The V end lost 0 bases, the J end lost 5 bases, and 9 bases lay between the germline ends. Here the CDR3 DNA reads TGTGCCACCAGCAGAGATCCTAGGAGAGATACGCAGTATTTT. The encoded protein is CATSRDPRRDTQYF.

CDR3 loop: CASSLGRTTNEKLFF. The CDR3 coding sequence is TGTGCCAGCAGCTTAGGTCGTACAACTAATGAAAAACTGTTTTTT. This chain joins TRBV7-6 and TRBJ1-4; D is uncertain. Germline V gene data show CDR1 as SGHVS and CDR2 as FNYEAQ. The CDR3 has 15 amino acids. Deletions cut 1 base from V and 0 bases from J, with 6 bases between.

This chain links TRBV20-1 with TRBJ2-5, with D possibly being TRBD1 (6 bases). V dropped 4 bases and J dropped 1 base, with 16 bases sitting between them. The CDR3 has 15 residues. Germline V gene lookup returns CDR1 DFQATT and CDR2 SNEGSKA (reference sequence). The CDR3 DNA reads as TGCAGTGCTAAAGCGGCTGGACAGAGCCAAGAGACCCAGTACTTC. The encoded protein is CSAKAAGQSQETQYF.

This clonotype was seen more than once but under ten times. This chain joins TRBV2 and TRBJ2-1; D possibly corresponds to TRBD2 (6 bases). V lost 5 bases, J lost 8 bases, and 19 bases lay in between. The CDR3 length is 15 residues. Germline-derived CDR1 and CDR2 are SNHLY and FYNNEI. Here the CDR3 DNA reads TGTGCCAGCAGTAGGGACCTCTCGGGGGTCCATGAGCAGTTCTTC. Amino acids: CASSRDLSGVHEQFF.

The table lists this clonotype with a few counts. The chain is built from TRBV10-3 and TRBJ1-6; D possibly corresponds to TRBD1 (6 bases). The CDR3 has 15 residues. Trimming removed 7 bases from V and 6 bases from J, with 16 bases in between. The germline CDR1 and CDR2 sequences are ENHRY and SYGVKD. In DNA form, the CDR3 reads TGTGCCATCAAGGGGGTAGAGGGAAGTAATTCACCCCTCCACTTT. Translated: CAIKGVEGSNSPLHF.

This clonotype was detected only a few times. The chain combines TRBV5-6 with TRBJ1-1; 7 bases are shared with TRBD1. Unmatched junction bases numbered 7, after V lost 4 bases and J lost 4 bases. The germline V gene encodes CDR1 SGHDT and CDR2 YYEEEE. The CDR3 is 14 residues long. Written as DNA, the CDR3 is TGTGCCAGCAGCCGGAGGGGGCCGGGCACTGAAGCTTTCTTT. It codes for CASSRRGPGTEAFF.

The chain combines TRBV10-2 with TRBJ1-1; TRBD1 matches 9 bases. The V gene's germline CDR1 is WSHSY and CDR2 SAAADI. This CDR3 contains 12 residues. V was clipped by 9 bases and J by 4 bases; unmatched bases: 3. The CDR3 bases are TGCGCCAGGAGACAGGGGGTCACTGAAGCTTTCTTT. Its translation: CARRQGVTEAFF.

The chain links TRBV11-2 to TRBJ2-3, with D possibly being TRBD2 (6 bases). CDR1 and CDR2 from the germline V gene are SGHAT and FQNNGV. Trimming took off 5 bases at V and 4 bases at J, with 19 bases between the two ends. This CDR3 contains 16 residues. The CDR3 DNA follows: TGTGCCAGCAGCCCCGTTAGCGGAGAAGGGGCAGATACGCAGTATTTT. It encodes CASSPVSGEGADTQYF.